The 13 T cell receptor beta chains below all came from one sample that was sequenced in a study of radiation and T cells in renal cell carcinoma. Indicated time point: blood 2 weeks post-SBRT. As for treatment: 15 Gy SBRT to primary tumor, nephrectomy 4 weeks later. Profiling relied on immunoSEQ multiplex PCR, and the TCRdb table lists in-frame clones only, not all of them. This table has 70,000 to 90,000 clones, roughly 85% appearing once. Sample: blood, taken from a patient whose treatment included radiotherapy and nephrectomy. Every receptor here comes from a woman between 45 and 65 years old with renal cell carcinoma.

V gene TRBV6-6 combines with J gene TRBJ2-5; TRBD2 matches at 8 bases. J lost 5 bases, V lost 6 bases, and 11 bases had no gene match. Germline CDR1 MNHNY, CDR2 SVGAGI (reference sequence). The CDR3 contains 15 residues. Here the CDR3 DNA reads TGTGCCAGCAGCCCCATCGGGGGGGCGCGTGAGACCCAGTACTTC. Translated, it gives CASSPIGGARETQYF.

The chain joins TRBV7-3 to TRBJ2-1; D is unresolved. V shed 4 bases and J shed 9 bases, with 13 bases lying between them. The V gene's germline CDR1 is SGHTA and CDR2 FQGTGA. The CDR3 runs to 13 residues. The CDR3 loop is CASSSPGLGEQFF. In DNA, the CDR3 is TGTGCCAGCAGCTCTCCGGGTCTCGGTGAGCAGTTCTTC.

The rearrangement links TRBV11-2 to TRBJ2-3; TRBD2 is a possible D gene (6 bases). The CDR3 covers 16 residues. Trimming shortened V by 2 bases and J by 2 bases, and 14 bases separated the two germline ends. Germline CDR1 and CDR2: SGHAT and FQNNGV. The CDR3 loop is CASSLWGGALTDTQYF. DNA for the CDR3: TGTGCCAGCAGCTTATGGGGCGGGGCCCTCACAGATACGCAGTATTTT.

The J gene is TRBJ2-5, the V gene TRBV13; no firm D call. V was cut by 0 bases and J by 4 bases, with 6 bases left in between. Germline CDR1 is PRHDT and CDR2 is FYEKMQ (reference sequence). The length of the CDR3 is 13 residues. CDR3 region: CASSLGPGETQYF. The CDR3 DNA reads as TGTGCCAGCAGCTTAGGCCCCGGAGAGACCCAGTACTTC.

The rearrangement uses TRBV27 and TRBJ2-2; D call uncertain. Germline lookup yields CDR1 MNHEY and CDR2 SMNVEV (reference sequence). V lost 4 bases to trimming and J lost 0 bases, with 12 bases between them. The CDR3 length is 16 residues. CDR3 amino acids: CASSSDTISNTGELFF. CDR3 in DNA: TGTGCCAGCAGTTCAGATACCATATCGAACACCGGGGAGCTGTTTTTT.

The CDR3 DNA reads TGCGCCAGCAGCGTATCCGGGACAGGGGGTTACGAGCAGTACTTC. It specifies CASSVSGTGGYEQYF. The chain is built from TRBV5-1 and TRBJ2-7; TRBD1 aligns across 11 bases. CDR1 and CDR2 (germline): SGHRS, YFSETQ. This CDR3 is 15 amino acids long. The V gene end was trimmed by 4 bases and the J gene end by 4 bases; junction bases not matched to a gene: 7. The full variable domain, its missing parts supplied by reference TRBV5-1 and TRBJ2-7, is KAGVTQTPRYLIKTRGQQVTLSCSPISGHRSVSWYQQTPGQGLQFLFEYFSETQRNKGNFPGRFSGRQFSNSRSEMNVSTLELGDSALYLCASSVSGTGGYEQYFGPGTRLTVT.

The chain carries TRBV5-6 and TRBJ2-3; D is perhaps TRBD1 (6 bases). The CDR3 is 16 residues long. Germline V gives CDR1 SGHDT, CDR2 YYEEEE. Between the trimmed V and J ends, which lost 2 bases and 2 bases, there was a span of 15 bases. In DNA, the CDR3 is TGTGCCAGCAGCTTTCGTTCGGACAGCTTCACAGATACGCAGTATTTT. It translates to CASSFRSDSFTDTQYF.

This chain links TRBV6-5 with TRBJ1-2; D call uncertain. Looked up from germline, CDR1 is MNHEY and CDR2 is SVGAGI. The CDR3 covers 14 residues. V was cut by 0 bases and J by 8 bases, with 13 bases left in between. The CDR3 sequence is CASSYSGSQGGYTF. CDR3 nucleotide sequence: TGTGCCAGCAGTTACTCAGGGTCCCAAGGGGGCTACACCTTC.

The chain uses TRBV27 and TRBJ2-7, with D hard to call. Between the trimmed V and J ends, which lost 2 bases and 0 bases, there was a span of 11 bases. The germline V gene has CDR1 MNHEY and CDR2 SMNVEV (reference sequence). The CDR3 covers 15 residues. This chain's CDR3 is CASSLLGGSSYEQYF. The CDR3 DNA reads TGTGCCAGCAGTTTACTCGGCGGCAGCTCCTACGAGCAGTACTTC.

The CDR3 reads CASSPAGSGVVYEQYF. The CDR3 bases are TGTGCCAGCAGCCCTGCGGGAAGCGGGGTGGTGTACGAGCAGTACTTC. The chain links TRBV5-6 to TRBJ2-7; the match to TRBD2 covers 7 bases. The germline V gene has CDR1 SGHDT and CDR2 YYEEEE. Germline trimming cut 4 bases from V and 4 bases from J; bases unmatched to any gene: 14. The CDR3 sequence is 16 residues long.

The V and J genes are TRBV6-4 and TRBJ2-7; 8 bases are a match to TRBD2. The germline V gene encodes CDR1 MRHNA and CDR2 SNTAGT. The length of the CDR3 is 15 residues. After removal of 0 bases from V and 4 bases from J, the junction contained 5 bases not matched to a gene. The CDR3 loop is CASSDSSGSWYEQYF. The CDR3 DNA is TGTGCCAGCAGTGACTCAAGCGGGAGTTGGTACGAGCAGTACTTC.

V is TRBV20-1 and J is TRBJ2-7, with a weak D call TRBD1 (6 bases). From germline, CDR1 is DFQATT and CDR2 SNEGSKA (reference sequence). Trimming stripped 5 bases from V and 5 bases from J, with 10 bases between. The CDR3 is made up of 11 amino acids. CDR3 residues: CSAYYRDEQYF. The CDR3 coding sequence is TGCAGTGCTTACTACAGGGACGAGCAGTACTTC.

V gene TRBV10-3 combines with J gene TRBJ2-2, with 9 bases identical to TRBD1. Germline CDR1 and CDR2: ENHRY and SYGVKD. The junction had 11 bases not matched to a gene; V was cut back by 6 bases and J by 3 bases. This CDR3 comprises 17 residues. The CDR3 sequence is CAIRPGQGMKDTGELFF. The DNA for the CDR3 is TGTGCCATCAGGCCGGGACAGGGCATGAAGGACACCGGGGAGCTGTTTTTT.